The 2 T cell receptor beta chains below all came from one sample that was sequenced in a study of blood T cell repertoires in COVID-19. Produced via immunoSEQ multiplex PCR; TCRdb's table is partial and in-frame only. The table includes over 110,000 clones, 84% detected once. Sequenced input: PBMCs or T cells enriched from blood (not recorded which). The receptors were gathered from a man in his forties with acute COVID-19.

CDR3 sequence (DNA): TGTGCCAGCAGACCCCGGGACAGGTTAACCTACGAGCAGTACTTC. This encodes CASRPRDRLTYEQYF. The J gene is TRBJ2-7, the V gene TRBV19, with 8 bases matching TRBD1. CDR3 length: 15 residues. The V segment lost 9 bases and the J segment 2 bases; nucleotides outside the gene matches: 12. Germline lookup yields CDR1 LNHDA and CDR2 SQIVND (reference sequence).

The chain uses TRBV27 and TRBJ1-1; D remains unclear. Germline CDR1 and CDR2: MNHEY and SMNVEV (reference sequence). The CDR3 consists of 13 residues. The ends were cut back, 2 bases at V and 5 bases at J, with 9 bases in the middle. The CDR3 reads CASSLEERTEAFF. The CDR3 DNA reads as TGTGCCAGCAGTTTAGAGGAGCGTACTGAAGCTTTCTTT.